The T cell receptor beta chain described here comes from a study of Ad26.COV2.S vaccination and SARS-CoV-2 variants. Noted treatment: 19 received Ad26.COV2.S at low or high dose, single or two shots; several received placebo; per-sample allocation not given. Day 63 after the first vaccine or placebo injection was the time point for sampling. The method was immunoSEQ multiplex PCR; TCRdb's version includes in-frame clones alone and lacks a portion of them. There are about 390,000 clones in the sample; 70% to 90% occur only once, and around 3.4% lies in the top ten. This sequence originates from a person between 18 and 65 years old who received the Ad26.COV2.S COVID-19 vaccine or a placebo. Material: peripheral blood, obtained in a trial of Ad26.COV2.S vaccine versus placebo.

The CDR3 DNA is TGTGCCAGCAGTTACGGGACAGGGGGCGAAGCTTTCTTT. Amino acid sequence: CASSYGTGGEAFF. The chain is built from TRBV6-5 and TRBJ1-1; 12 bases map to TRBD1. The CDR3 has 13 amino acids. The germline V gene encodes CDR1 MNHEY and CDR2 SVGAGI. The V and J ends lost 2 bases and 8 bases, in that order; junction bases with no gene match: 0.